This T cell receptor (beta chain) comes out of a study of CD8 T cells in Susac syndrome. Study findings and constraints: As acknowledged by the study, its TCR sequencing and HLA analysis included a relatively small number of individuals.

On this clonotype: Its antigen is not known.

RNA, at about 0.45 to 1 ug, was reverse transcribed with random hexamers. Across 54 Vbeta and 13 Jbeta, TCR beta CDR3 was amplified with immunoSEQ multiplex PCR. TCRdb re-analysed the immunoSEQ multiplex PCR reads in MiXCR, keeping a single row per CDR3 protein. This table has around 200,000 distinct CDR3 sequences, more than 90% appearing once. This CDR3 has 15 amino acids. Per the germline V gene, CDR1 is DFQATT and CDR2 is SNEGSKA (reference sequence). The V end lost 6 bases, the J end lost 0 bases, and 14 bases lay between the germline ends. In blood CD8+ and CD4+ T cells, TCR beta underwent sequencing.

This rearrangement joins TRBV20-1 to TRBJ2-2; TRBD1 is a possible D gene (6 bases). Sequenced sample: CD4+ T cells from PBMCs. This TCR was sampled from a human donor with multiple sclerosis. The CDR3 DNA is TGCAGTGCAAATCAACAGGGCCCGAACACCGGGGAGCTGTTTTTT. It is translated as CSANQQGPNTGELFF.